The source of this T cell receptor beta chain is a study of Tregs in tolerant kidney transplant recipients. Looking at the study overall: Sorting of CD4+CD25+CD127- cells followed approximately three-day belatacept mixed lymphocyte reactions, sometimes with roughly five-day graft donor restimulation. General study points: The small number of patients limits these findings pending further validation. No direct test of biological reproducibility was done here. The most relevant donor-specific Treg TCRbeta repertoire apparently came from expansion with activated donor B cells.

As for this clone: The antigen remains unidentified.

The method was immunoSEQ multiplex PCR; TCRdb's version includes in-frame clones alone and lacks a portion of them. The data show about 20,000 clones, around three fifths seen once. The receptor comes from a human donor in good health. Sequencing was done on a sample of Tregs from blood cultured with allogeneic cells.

CDR3 amino acids: CASSVGQGSYGYTF. CDR3 nucleotides: TGTGCCAGCAGCGTAGGGCAGGGGAGCTATGGCTACACCTTC. The rearrangement uses TRBV9 and TRBJ1-2, with D possibly TRBD1 on 6 matching bases. The germline CDR1 and CDR2 sequences are SGDLS and YYNGEE. The CDR3 sequence is 14 residues long. The ends were cut back, 0 bases at V and 4 bases at J, with 10 bases in the middle.